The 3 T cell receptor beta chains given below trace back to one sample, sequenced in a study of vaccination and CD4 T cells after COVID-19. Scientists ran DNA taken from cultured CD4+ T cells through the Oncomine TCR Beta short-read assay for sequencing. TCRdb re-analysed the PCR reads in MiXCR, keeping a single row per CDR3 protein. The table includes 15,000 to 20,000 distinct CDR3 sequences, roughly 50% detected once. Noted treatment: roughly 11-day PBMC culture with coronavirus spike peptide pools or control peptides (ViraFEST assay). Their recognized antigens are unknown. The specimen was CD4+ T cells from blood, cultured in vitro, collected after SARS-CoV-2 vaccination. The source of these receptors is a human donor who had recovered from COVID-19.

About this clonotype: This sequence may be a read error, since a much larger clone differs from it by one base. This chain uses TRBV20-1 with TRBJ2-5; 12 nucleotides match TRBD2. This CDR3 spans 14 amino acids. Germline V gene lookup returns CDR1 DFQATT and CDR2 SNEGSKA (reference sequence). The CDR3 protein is CSARLAGGQGTQYF. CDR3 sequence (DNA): TGCAGTGCTAGACTAGCGGGGGGGCAAGGGACCCAGTACTTC.

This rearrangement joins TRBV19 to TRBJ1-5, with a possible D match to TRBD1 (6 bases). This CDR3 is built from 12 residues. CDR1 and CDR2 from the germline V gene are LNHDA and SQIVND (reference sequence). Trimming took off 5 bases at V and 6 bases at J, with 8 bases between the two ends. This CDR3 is CASSQGPQPQHF. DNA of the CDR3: TGTGCCAGTAGTCAGGGGCCTCAGCCCCAGCATTTT.

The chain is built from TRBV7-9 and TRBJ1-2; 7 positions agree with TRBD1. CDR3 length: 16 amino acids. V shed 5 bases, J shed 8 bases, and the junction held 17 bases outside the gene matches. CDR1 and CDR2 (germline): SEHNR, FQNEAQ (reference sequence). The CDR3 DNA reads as TGTGCCAGCAGCCGGGACAGCCCACGAATTCTGGGGGGCTACACCTTC. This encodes CASSRDSPRILGGYTF.